Listed here are 5 T cell receptor beta chains from one sample, sequenced in a study of blood T cell repertoires in COVID-19. The table came from immunoSEQ multiplex PCR; TCRdb's copy has only in-frame clones and leaves some out. The data show 25,000 to 35,000 clones, 89% seen once. The sample consisted of peripheral blood. The receptors come from a man older than 75 with acute or convalescent COVID-19.

There are a few counts of this clone. The rearrangement joins TRBV28 to TRBJ1-1; 7 bases fit TRBD1. Germline trimming cut 7 bases from V and 4 bases from J; bases unmatched to any gene: 21. From germline, CDR1 is MDHEN and CDR2 SYDVKM. The CDR3 covers 18 residues. The CDR3, as DNA: TGTGCCAGCATTATGAACCCTGGACAGGTGATAGGGACCACTGAAGCTTTCTTT. Residues: CASIMNPGQVIGTTEAFF.

The rearrangement joins TRBV6-1 to TRBJ2-7, with 8 bases that match TRBD2. The germline V gene has CDR1 MNHNS and CDR2 SASEGT. The CDR3 runs 18 residues. V dropped 1 base and J dropped 4; count of bases not matched to a gene: 15. CDR3 nucleotide sequence: TGTGCCAGCAGTGAAGGTCTGGCGGGGGGCAGGGAAAGGTACGAGCAGTACTTC. Protein sequence: CASSEGLAGGRERYEQYF.

J is TRBJ2-5 and V is TRBV3-1 (or the pseudogene TRBV3-2); 7 bases agree with TRBD2. After removal of 1 base from V and 4 bases from J, the junction contained 12 bases not matched to a gene. The V gene's germline CDR1 is LGHDT and CDR2 YNNKEL (reference sequence). This CDR3 spans 17 amino acids. The CDR3 region is CASSQVGRDPLGETQYF. The DNA for the CDR3 is TGTGCCAGCAGCCAAGTTGGGAGGGACCCTCTGGGAGAGACCCAGTACTTC.

V usage is TRBV9 and J usage is TRBJ2-1; no firm D call. Germline lookup yields CDR1 SGDLS and CDR2 YYNGEE. The CDR3 is 13 residues long. Trimming left V 0 bases short and J 3 bases short, with 4 bases between. The CDR3 coding sequence is TGTGCCAGCAGCGTAGACGGCTACAATGAGCAGTTCTTC. Amino acid sequence: CASSVDGYNEQFF.

The CDR3 DNA sequence: TGCGCCAGCAGTCCCGGAGGGCCGAACACTGAAGCTTTCTTT. This encodes CASSPGGPNTEAFF. V usage is TRBV5-1 and J usage is TRBJ1-1; no reliable D call. The germline V gene encodes CDR1 SGHRS and CDR2 YFSETQ. This CDR3 region has 14 residues. Deletions cut 5 bases from V and 1 base from J, with 12 bases between. Drawing the rest from reference TRBV5-1 and TRBJ1-1, the complete variable domain is KAGVTQTPRYLIKTRGQQVTLSCSPISGHRSVSWYQQTPGQGLQFLFEYFSETQRNKGNFPGRFSGRQFSNSRSEMNVSTLELGDSALYLCASSPGGPNTEAFFGQGTRLTVV.